A single sample gave rise to the 2 T cell receptor beta chains below, sequenced in a study of T-cell memory formation after mild COVID-19. TCRdb used MiXCR to reprocess the 5' RACE reads, holding one entry per CDR3 protein. The table includes some 490,000 distinct CDR3 sequences, about 20% detected once. Sequencing used PBMCs or a T cell subset sorted from them (not recorded which). The receptors stem from an adult woman who had mild COVID-19 (a few samples of this study predate the infection). Cell type and time point are not known.

The CDR3 protein is CASSPEGQDNTGELFF. CDR3 nucleotide sequence: TGTGCCAGCAGTCCGGAGGGACAGGACAACACCGGGGAGCTGTTTTTT. The chain has TRBV6-5 and TRBJ2-2, with 8 bases that match TRBD1. Germline trimming cut 5 bases from V and 2 bases from J; bases unmatched to any gene: 7. CDR3 length: 16 residues. Germline CDR1 is MNHEY and CDR2 is SVGAGI.

The CDR3 nucleotides are TGCGCCAGCAGCTTGGCCGCGACTCGCAATGAGCAGTTCTTC. Translating gives CASSLAATRNEQFF. The chain has TRBV5-1 and TRBJ2-1, with no clear D. Trimming took 0 bases from V and 6 from J, leaving 10 bases between them. The CDR3 sequence is 14 residues long. Germline-derived CDR1 and CDR2 are SGHRS and YFSETQ.